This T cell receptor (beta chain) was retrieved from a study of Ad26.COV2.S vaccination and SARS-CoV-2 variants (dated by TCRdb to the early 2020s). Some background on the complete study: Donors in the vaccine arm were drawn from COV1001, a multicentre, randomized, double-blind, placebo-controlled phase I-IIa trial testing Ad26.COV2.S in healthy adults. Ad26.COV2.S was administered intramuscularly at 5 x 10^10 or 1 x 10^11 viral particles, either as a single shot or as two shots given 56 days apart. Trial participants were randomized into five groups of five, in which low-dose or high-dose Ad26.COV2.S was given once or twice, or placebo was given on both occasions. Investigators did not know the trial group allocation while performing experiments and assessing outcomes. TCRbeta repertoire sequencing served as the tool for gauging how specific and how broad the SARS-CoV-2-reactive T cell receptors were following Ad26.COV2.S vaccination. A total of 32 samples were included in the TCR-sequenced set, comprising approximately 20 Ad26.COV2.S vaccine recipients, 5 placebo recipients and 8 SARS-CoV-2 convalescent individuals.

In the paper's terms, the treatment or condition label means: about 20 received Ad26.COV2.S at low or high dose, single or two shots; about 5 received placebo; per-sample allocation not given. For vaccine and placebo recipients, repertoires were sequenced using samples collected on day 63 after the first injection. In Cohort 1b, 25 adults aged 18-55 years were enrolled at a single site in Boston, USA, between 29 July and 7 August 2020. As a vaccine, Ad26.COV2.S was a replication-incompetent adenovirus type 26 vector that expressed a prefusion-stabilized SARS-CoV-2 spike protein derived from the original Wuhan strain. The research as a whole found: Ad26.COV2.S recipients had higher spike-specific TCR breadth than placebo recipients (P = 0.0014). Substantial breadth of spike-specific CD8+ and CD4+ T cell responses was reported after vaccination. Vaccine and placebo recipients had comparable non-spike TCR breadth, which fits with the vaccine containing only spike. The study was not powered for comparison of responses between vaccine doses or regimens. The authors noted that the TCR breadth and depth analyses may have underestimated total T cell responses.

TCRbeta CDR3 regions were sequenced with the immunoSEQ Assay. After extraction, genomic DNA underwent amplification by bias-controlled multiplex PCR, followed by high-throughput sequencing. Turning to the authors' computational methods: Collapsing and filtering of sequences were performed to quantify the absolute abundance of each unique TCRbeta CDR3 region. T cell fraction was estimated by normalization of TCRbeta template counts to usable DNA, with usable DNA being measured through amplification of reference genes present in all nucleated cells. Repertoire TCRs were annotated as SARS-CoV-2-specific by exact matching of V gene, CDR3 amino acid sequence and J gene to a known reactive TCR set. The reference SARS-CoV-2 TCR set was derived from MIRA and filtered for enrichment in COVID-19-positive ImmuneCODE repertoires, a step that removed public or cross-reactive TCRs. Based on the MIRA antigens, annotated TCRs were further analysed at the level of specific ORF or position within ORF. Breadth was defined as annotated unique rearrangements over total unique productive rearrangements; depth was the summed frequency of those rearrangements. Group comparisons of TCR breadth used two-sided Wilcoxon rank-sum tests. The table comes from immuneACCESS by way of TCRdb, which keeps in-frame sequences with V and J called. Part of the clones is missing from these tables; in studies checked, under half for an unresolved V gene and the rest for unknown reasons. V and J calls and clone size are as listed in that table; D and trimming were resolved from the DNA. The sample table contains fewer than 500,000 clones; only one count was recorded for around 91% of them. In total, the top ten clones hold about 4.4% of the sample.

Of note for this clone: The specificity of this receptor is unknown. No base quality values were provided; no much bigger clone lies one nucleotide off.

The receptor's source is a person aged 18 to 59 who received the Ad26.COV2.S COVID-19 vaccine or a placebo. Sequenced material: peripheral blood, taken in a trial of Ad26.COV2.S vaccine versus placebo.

The DNA reads as follows: TGTGCCAGCAGTTGGCTACAGGGTGGAGATCAGCCCCAGCATTTT. The resulting protein is CASSWLQGGDQPQHF. The sequence joins TRBV6-6 to TRBJ1-5; TRBD1 is possibly the D segment (6 matching bases). Taken from cysteine to phenylalanine, the CDR3 has 15 residues. Only the CDR3 part of the read is kept: 45 bases, read in frame from the first base. V drops 4 bases and J drops 5 bases, leaving 15 bases in between. The germline V gene (reference sequence) supplies CDR1 MNHNY and CDR2 SVGAGI.